These 22 T cell receptor beta chains came from one sample sequenced in a study of blood T cell repertoires in COVID-19. Using immunoSEQ multiplex PCR, the repertoire was profiled, and TCRdb retains in-frame clones only, with some absent. The sample shows around 160,000 clones, about 88% of them seen only once. Sequencing used peripheral blood. These receptors were collected from a man between 18 and 35 years old with acute or convalescent COVID-19.

This rearrangement joins TRBV28 to TRBJ1-2; 7 positions agree with TRBD1. V shed 5 bases and J 4 bases; nucleotides not matched to a gene: 10. CDR1 MDHEN and CDR2 SYDVKM come from the germline V gene. This CDR3 comprises 15 residues. The CDR3 DNA reads TGTGCCAGCAGTAACCCCGGGACAGCCTCCTATGGCTACACCTTC. This translates into CASSNPGTASYGYTF.

This clone was detected only once. The gene calls are TRBV6-5 and TRBJ1-2; 9 bases map to TRBD1. The germline gives CDR1 MNHEY, CDR2 SVGAGI. This CDR3 region has 14 residues. Trimming at V came to 3 bases and at J to 7 bases, leaving 6 bases not matched to a gene. This chain's CDR3 is CASSYSGQGPGYTF. CDR3 DNA sequence: TGTGCCAGCAGTTATTCGGGACAGGGACCTGGCTACACCTTC.

This sequence joins TRBV30 and TRBJ2-7; 8 bases are shared with TRBD1. CDR1 GTSNPN and CDR2 SVGIG come from the germline V gene (reference sequence). The CDR3 covers 14 residues. V lost 3 bases, J lost 0 bases, and 4 bases stayed unmatched. The CDR3 here is CAWRTGANSYEQYF. The CDR3 DNA is TGTGCCTGGAGGACAGGGGCCAACTCCTACGAGCAGTACTTC.

The J gene is TRBJ1-3, the V gene TRBV28; 9 positions agree with TRBD1. Trimming at V came to 5 bases and at J to 0 bases, leaving 5 bases not matched to a gene. Germline CDR1 reads MDHEN; CDR2 reads SYDVKM. The CDR3 is 16 residues long. The CDR3 DNA sequence: TGTGCCAGCAGTGGGCCGGGACAGGGCTCTGGAAACACCATATATTTT. Translated: CASSGPGQGSGNTIYF.

The chain joins TRBV4-1 to TRBJ2-4; no definite D call. V lost 5 bases and J lost 0, with 20 bases in between. There are 18 residues in the CDR3. The germline CDR1 and CDR2 sequences are MGHRA and YSYEKL. Written as DNA, the CDR3 is TGCGCCAGCAGCTCAGTCTTTAAGGCGTCTAGAGCCAAAAACATTCAGTACTTC. Translating it yields CASSSVFKASRAKNIQYF.

DNA for the CDR3: TGTGCCAGCAGTGAAGGAGGGACAGGGGAGGAGAATGGCTACACCTTC. It encodes CASSEGGTGEENGYTF. The chain carries TRBV6-1 and TRBJ1-2; 10 bases agree with TRBD1. This CDR3 contains 16 residues. Unmatched junction bases numbered 8, after V lost 1 base and J lost 6 bases. Germline V gene lookup returns CDR1 MNHNS and CDR2 SASEGT.

The V and J genes are TRBV5-6 and TRBJ1-1; tentatively, D is TRBD1 (5 bases). This CDR3 has 15 amino acids. Germline lookup yields CDR1 SGHDT and CDR2 YYEEEE. V lost 1 base, J lost 3 bases, and 13 bases lay in between. CDR3 in amino acids: CASSLSGLTYTEAFF. The CDR3 coding sequence is TGTGCCAGCAGCTTGTCGGGACTTACTTACACTGAAGCTTTCTTT.

This clone was counted a few times. This chain joins TRBV10-1 and TRBJ2-3, with 8 nucleotides matching TRBD1. CDR1 is WNHNN, CDR2 SYGVQD, per germline (reference sequence). The CDR3 totals 11 residues. J gave up 14 bases and V 2 bases, and 3 bases lay outside the gene matches. The CDR3 sequence: CASSEGQGVYF. CDR3 nucleotides: TGCGCCAGCAGTGAGGGACAGGGAGTGTATTTT.

V gene TRBV4-2 combines with J gene TRBJ2-6; D uncertain. Germline V CDR1 and CDR2: LGHNA, YNFKEQ. This CDR3 comprises 15 residues. The V end lost 1 base, the J end lost 0 bases, and 4 bases lay between the germline ends. CDR3: CASSQANSGANVLTF. The CDR3 coding sequence is TGTGCCAGCAGCCAAGCTAACTCTGGGGCCAACGTCCTGACTTTC.

This sequence joins TRBV4-1 and TRBJ1-2; TRBD1 agrees at 7 bases. Germline loops: CDR1 MGHRA, CDR2 YSYEKL. V lost 1 base, J lost 4 bases, and 12 bases stayed unmatched. The CDR3 is 17 residues long. CDR3 in DNA: TGCGCCAGCAGCCAAGCAAGCTTAGGACAGGACAGCTATGGCTACACCTTC. This encodes CASSQASLGQDSYGYTF.

This sequence joins TRBV27 and TRBJ2-1; D call uncertain. Trimming stripped 4 bases from V and 9 bases from J, with 13 bases between. Germline lookup yields CDR1 MNHEY and CDR2 SMNVEV (reference sequence). This CDR3 spans 13 amino acids. CDR3 DNA sequence: TGTGCCAGCAGTTCCCCTCCCTACTTTGAGCAGTTCTTC. It specifies CASSSPPYFEQFF.

The chain has TRBV30 and TRBJ1-2; D is possibly TRBD1 (6 bases). The CDR3 is 11 amino acids. V lost 8 bases and J lost 8, with 15 bases in between. Germline CDR1 and CDR2: GTSNPN and SVGIG (reference sequence). The CDR3: CASYRVGGYTF. The CDR3 nucleotides read TGTGCCAGCTACAGGGTCGGGGGCTACACCTTC.

V gene TRBV30 combines with J gene TRBJ1-2, with unresolved D. CDR1 and CDR2 from the germline V gene are GTSNPN and SVGIG (reference sequence). CDR3 length equals 18 residues. Trimming cost V 0 bases and J 1 base, with 21 bases left between them. CDR3 DNA sequence: TGTGCCTGGAGTGTACAAGCGGGAGAGAGGACCCTTAACTATGGCTACACCTTC. As protein: CAWSVQAGERTLNYGYTF.

This chain joins TRBV11-3 and TRBJ2-2; 9 bases are shared with TRBD1. The CDR3 length is 16 residues. In germline, CDR1 is SGHNT, CDR2 YENEEA. V gave up 5 bases and J gave up 5 bases; unmatched junction bases: 9. Here the CDR3 reads CASSPGTGMGTGELFF. Written as DNA, the CDR3 is TGTGCCAGCAGCCCCGGGACAGGGATGGGGACCGGGGAGCTGTTTTTT.

This clone appeared a single time. The CDR3 reads CASGLGLAEYNEQFF. For the CDR3, the DNA is TGTGCTAGTGGTCTGGGACTAGCGGAGTACAATGAGCAGTTCTTC. The chain has TRBV12-5 and TRBJ2-1, with TRBD2 identical over 11 bases. From germline, CDR1 is LGHNT and CDR2 FRNRAP. The CDR3 has 15 residues. Germline trimming cut 5 bases from V and 4 bases from J; bases unmatched to any gene: 4.

This clone showed up just a few times. V gene TRBV3-1 (or the pseudogene TRBV3-2) combines with J gene TRBJ1-2; D remains ambiguous. CDR1 is LGHDT, CDR2 YNNKEL, per germline (reference sequence). CDR3 size: 15 residues. Deletions cut 6 bases from V and 1 base from J, with 15 bases between. The CDR3 coding sequence is TGTGCCAGCAGTCCCTCCGACCGGGATAACTATGGCTACACCTTC. Its translation: CASSPSDRDNYGYTF.

This chain connects TRBV7-2 to TRBJ2-6; no clear D. With 8 bases removed from V and 0 bases from J, the gap between germline ends came to 11 bases. CDR1 and CDR2 (germline): SGHTA, FQGNSA. There are 15 residues in the CDR3. CDR3 bases: TGTGCCAGCCGCCCCGGTGGCTCTGGGGCCAACGTCCTGACTTTC. It codes for CASRPGGSGANVLTF.

The chain links TRBV4-1 to TRBJ1-5; no clear D. This CDR3 is 20 amino acids long. Deletions cut 2 bases from V and 0 bases from J, with 23 bases between. CDR1 is MGHRA, CDR2 YSYEKL, per germline. The CDR3 is CASSQYPRRAHGHSNQPQHF. The CDR3 DNA reads as TGCGCCAGCAGCCAATACCCTAGGCGGGCACACGGTCATAGCAATCAGCCCCAGCATTTT.

This rearrangement joins TRBV7-9 to TRBJ2-2, with 7 bases aligning to TRBD2. J lost 4 bases, V lost 2 bases, and 7 bases had no gene match. The CDR3 runs to 16 residues. Germline V gene sequence: CDR1 SEHNR, CDR2 FQNEAQ (reference sequence). DNA for the CDR3: TGTGCCAGCAGCTTACAGGGCGGGGGACTCACCGGGGAGCTGTTTTTT. Translation: CASSLQGGGLTGELFF.

Only a few counts were recorded for this clone. V and J are TRBV7-9 and TRBJ1-3; the D gene is possibly TRBD1 (6 bases). Germline V lookup: CDR1 SEHNR, CDR2 FQNEAQ (reference sequence). The CDR3 covers 17 residues. The germline V and J ends were trimmed by 1 base and 4 bases, with 17 bases remaining between them. This CDR3 is CASSLEGTRQSGNTIYF. The DNA for the CDR3 is TGTGCCAGCAGCTTAGAAGGGACAAGGCAATCGGGAAACACCATATATTTT.

The rearrangement joins TRBV4-2 to TRBJ1-1; the D gene is possibly TRBD1 (5 bases). This CDR3 region has 15 residues. Trimming stripped 2 bases from V and 4 bases from J, with 14 bases between. Germline CDR1 LGHNA, CDR2 YNFKEQ. Written as DNA, the CDR3 is TGTGCCAGCAGCCAAACGGCCTCAGGGTTCACTGAAGCTTTCTTT. Translation gives CASSQTASGFTEAFF.

This clone is a singleton in its sample. This rearrangement joins TRBV29-1 to TRBJ2-1; the match to TRBD2 covers 9 bases. Germline V gives CDR1 SQVTM, CDR2 ANQGSEA. The CDR3 is 13 residues long. Here the CDR3 DNA reads TGCTTGTGGGCTAGCGGGGTGTACAATGAGCAGTTCTTC. This sequence encodes CLWASGVYNEQFF.